The 22 T cell receptor beta chains listed next were all sequenced from one sample in a study of shared clonotypes between healthy human individuals (dated by TCRdb to the early 2020s). The protocol used for the library was the immunoSEQ multiplex PCR assay. Held by TCRdb, this immuneACCESS table contains in-frame sequences only and omits some clones. Under half of the omission traces to an unresolved V gene where checked; the cause of the rest is unknown. The sample table contains 2,500,000 or so clones; only one count was recorded for approximately 90% of them. Clones ranked in the top ten supply about 0.41% of the sample. Sequencing used naive CD4+ T cells from PBMCs. The sample's cell subset or site, from its label and the paper: CD45RA+ positively selected. These receptors came from a man aged 18 to 29 in good health. Some clones in this sample may be carry-over from other donors' samples.

Notes on this clone: Mismatch with germline at one junction end may stem from a read error. The chain couples TRBV9 to TRBJ1-2; perhaps TRBD1 as D (6 bases). Germline CDR1 SGDLS, CDR2 YYNGEE. The CDR3 loop spans 14 amino acids. CDR3 DNA: TGTGCCAGCAGCGGGGGGCCAGGACGGTATGACTACACCTTC. Its translation: CASSGGPGRYDYTF.

This clone has only one observation. The rearrangement joins TRBV28 to TRBJ2-1; D gene unclear. The germline V gene encodes CDR1 MDHEN and CDR2 SYDVKM. The CDR3 spans 15 residues. Trimming took 6 bases from V and 9 from J, leaving 21 bases between them. CDR3 protein: CASRNPRKKGGEQFF. For the CDR3, the DNA is TGTGCCAGCAGAAACCCCCGGAAAAAGGGTGGTGAGCAGTTCTTC.

The V and J genes are TRBV19 and TRBJ2-1; 11 bases line up with TRBD2. The CDR3 loop spans 16 amino acids. Trimming at V came to 6 bases and at J to 5 bases, leaving 9 bases not matched to a gene. Looked up from germline, CDR1 is LNHDA and CDR2 is SQIVND (reference sequence). The CDR3 region has the DNA TGTGCCAGTAGACCCCTCGGACTAGCGGGCCACAATGAGCAGTTCTTC. Protein sequence: CASRPLGLAGHNEQFF.

Points on this clone: Other DNA sequences in the same sample also yield this CDR3. The chain is built from TRBV18 and TRBJ2-7; 8 bases fit TRBD1. The CDR3 has 14 amino acids. Trimming removed 3 bases from V and 3 bases from J; junction bases left unmatched: 4. CDR1 is KGHSH and CDR2 is LQKENI in the germline V gene. CDR3 nucleotides: TGTGCCAGCTCACCCGGACAGGGAAACTACGAGCAGTACTTC. Translated: CASSPGQGNYEQYF.

In its sample, this clone was seen once. The chain employs TRBV27 and TRBJ1-2, with 8 bases matching TRBD1. The V segment lost 5 bases and the J segment 6 bases; nucleotides outside the gene matches: 14. Germline CDR1 MNHEY, CDR2 SMNVEV (reference sequence). This CDR3 region has 16 residues. The CDR3 region has the DNA TGTGCCAGCAGTCGACGGACAGGGAGCCTAAGCGATGGCTACACCTTC. Translation gives CASSRRTGSLSDGYTF.

Regarding this clone: The identical CDR3 is also encoded by other nucleotide sequences in the sample. The rearrangement joins TRBV18 to TRBJ1-5; 7 bases match TRBD1. The germline V gene has CDR1 KGHSH and CDR2 LQKENI. CDR3 length: 14 residues. V lost 3 bases and J lost 4; bases outside the gene matches: 3. The CDR3 sequence is CASSPGTENQPQHF. Here the CDR3 DNA reads TGTGCCAGCTCACCCGGGACAGAGAATCAGCCCCAGCATTTT.

This chain joins TRBV6-1 and TRBJ1-5, with D possibly TRBD1 on 6 matching bases. The length of the CDR3 is 16 residues. V lost 3 bases and J lost 0, with 12 bases in between. Germline CDR1 and CDR2: MNHNS and SASEGT. In DNA form, the CDR3 reads TGTGCCAGCAGTGAGCGACAGGCCTATAGCAATCAGCCCCAGCATTTT. Translation gives CASSERQAYSNQPQHF.

V is TRBV28 and J is TRBJ1-2, with a weak D call TRBD1 (6 bases). The CDR3 contains 15 residues. V shed 2 bases and J shed 3 bases, with 13 bases lying between them. CDR1 and CDR2 (germline): MDHEN, SYDVKM. The CDR3 region is CASSLRGGAYYGYTF. The DNA of the CDR3 is TGTGCCAGCAGTTTACGGGGGGGCGCCTACTATGGCTACACCTTC.

V is TRBV5-1 and J is TRBJ2-1; tentative D call: TRBD1 (5 bases). CDR1 SGHRS and CDR2 YFSETQ come from the germline V gene. This CDR3 spans 15 amino acids. Trimming stripped 4 bases from V and 4 bases from J, with 15 bases between. The CDR3 reads CASSVRGPEYNEQFF. CDR3 nucleotides: TGCGCCAGCAGCGTTAGGGGCCCCGAATACAATGAGCAGTTCTTC.

The chain is built from TRBV4-1 and TRBJ2-1; 10 nucleotides line up with TRBD2. The CDR3 is made up of 17 amino acids. V shed 3 bases and J 6 bases; nucleotides not matched to a gene: 11. CDR1 is MGHRA and CDR2 is YSYEKL in the germline V gene. The CDR3 region has the DNA TGCGCCAGCAGCCAGGGTCAGACTAGCGGGTGGCCCAATGAGCAGTTCTTC. Amino acid sequence: CASSQGQTSGWPNEQFF.

The chain employs TRBV9 and TRBJ2-3; no clear D gene. V lost 3 bases and J 7 bases, leaving 12 bases between the germline ends. The CDR3 extends over 13 amino acids. CDR1 and CDR2 from the germline V gene are SGDLS and YYNGEE. The CDR3 loop reads CASSATPENTQYF. CDR3 DNA sequence: TGTGCCAGCAGCGCGACGCCTGAGAATACGCAGTATTTT. Full variable domain (missing parts from reference TRBV9 and TRBJ2-3): DSGVTQTPKHLITATGQRVTLRCSPRSGDLSVYWYQQSLDQGLQFLIQYYNGEERAKGNILERFSAQQFPDLHSELNLSSLELGDSALYFCASSATPENTQYFGPGTRLTVL.

The chain recombines TRBV9 with TRBJ2-3, with D unclear. The germline V and J ends were trimmed by 2 bases and 3 bases, with 28 bases remaining between them. Germline assignment: CDR1 SGDLS and CDR2 YYNGEE. This CDR3 spans 20 amino acids. As DNA, the CDR3 is TGTGCCAGCAGCGTTGCCTCCAACCCAGAATATCCGTTTATAACAGATACGCAGTATTTT. As protein: CASSVASNPEYPFITDTQYF.

In nucleotides, the CDR3 is TGCGCCAGCAGCTGGGGGACTAGATCGGGTTTCCAGTTCTTC. Amino acids: CASSWGTRSGFQFF. The chain links TRBV5-1 to TRBJ2-1, with 8 nucleotides matching TRBD2. J gave up 13 bases and V 3 bases, and 12 bases lay outside the gene matches. From germline, CDR1 is SGHRS and CDR2 YFSETQ. The CDR3 has 14 amino acids. The complete variable domain, with remaining parts taken from reference TRBV5-1 and TRBJ2-1, reads KAGVTQTPRYLIKTRGQQVTLSCSPISGHRSVSWYQQTPGQGLQFLFEYFSETQRNKGNFPGRFSGRQFSNSRSEMNVSTLELGDSALYLCASSWGTRSGFQFFGPGTRLTVL.

The rearrangement uses TRBV28 and TRBJ1-5; D remains unclear. The CDR3 runs to 16 residues. The V gene's germline CDR1 is MDHEN and CDR2 SYDVKM. V lost 3 bases to trimming and J lost 5 bases, with 17 bases between them. The CDR3 region has the DNA TGTGCCAGCAGTTTTCCAGGTAGGGTGGATGATCAGCCCCAGCATTTT. Protein product: CASSFPGRVDDQPQHF.

A word on this clone: The sample contains more than one DNA sequence encoding this CDR3. The chain recombines TRBV5-1 with TRBJ2-3, with a tentative D call TRBD2 (6 bases). The CDR3 has 15 residues. Per germline, CDR1 SGHRS and CDR2 YFSETQ. V lost 0 bases, J lost 0 bases, and 8 bases lay in between. As DNA, the CDR3 is TGCGCCAGCAGCTTGGGTGGGACTAGCACAGATACGCAGTATTTT. This gives the protein CASSLGGTSTDTQYF.

The chain recombines TRBV5-1 with TRBJ2-1; the match to TRBD2 covers 12 bases. Germline V gene data show CDR1 as SGHRS and CDR2 as YFSETQ. V trimming: 1 base; J trimming: 10 bases; junction bases outside the gene matches: 3. This CDR3 region has 14 residues. This CDR3 is CASSLRLAGGEQFF. In DNA form, the CDR3 reads TGCGCCAGCAGCTTGCGGCTAGCGGGAGGGGAGCAGTTCTTC.

The chain has TRBV11-2 and TRBJ2-5, with D maybe TRBD1 (5 bases). The ends were cut back, 5 bases at V and 2 bases at J, with 21 bases in the middle. Per the germline V gene, CDR1 is SGHAT and CDR2 is FQNNGV. This CDR3 has 17 amino acids. As DNA, the CDR3 is TGTGCCAGCAGCCGCTTGGTTGGGGCCGTGTTACAAGAGACCCAGTACTTC. It specifies CASSRLVGAVLQETQYF.

The chain employs TRBV4-1 and TRBJ1-1; D may be TRBD1 (5 bases). The V end lost 3 bases, the J end lost 3 bases, and 14 bases lay between the germline ends. Germline V gene lookup returns CDR1 MGHRA and CDR2 YSYEKL. The CDR3 covers 15 residues. In nucleotides, the CDR3 is TGCGCCAGCAGCCAGGAGGGGACCCCTTACACTGAAGCTTTCTTT. This gives the protein CASSQEGTPYTEAFF.

The chain combines TRBV21-1 with TRBJ2-7; the table gives TRBD1 as D, unverified against the DNA. TRBV21-1 is recorded as a pseudogene. CDR3 length equals 19 residues. CDR3 region: CASSKGPRTGGGFSYEQYF. CDR3 DNA sequence: TGTGCCAGCAGCAAGGGACCCCGGACAGGGGGCGGTTTTTCCTACGAGCAGTACTTC.

This chain joins TRBV9 and TRBJ1-4; D is ambiguous. The CDR3 has 14 residues. Deletions cut 0 bases from V and 8 bases from J, with 11 bases between. Germline values: CDR1 SGDLS, CDR2 YYNGEE. CDR3 coding DNA: TGTGCCAGCAGCGTAGTACCCCAAGGGGAAAAACTGTTTTTT. As protein: CASSVVPQGEKLFF.

In the case of this clone: At one end, the junction sequence differs from germline, possibly due to a read error. V and J are TRBV7-2 and TRBJ2-3, with a tentative D call TRBD2 (6 bases). The germline V gene has CDR1 SGHTA and CDR2 FQGNSA. CDR3 length equals 11 residues. In nucleotides, the CDR3 is TGTGCCAGCAGCCTAGCGAATACGCAGTATTTT. Translated, it gives CASSLANTQYF.

This sequence joins TRBV5-1 and TRBJ2-7; TRBD1 matches at 12 bases. J was trimmed by 5 bases and V by 4 bases; bases with no gene match: 7. Germline-derived CDR1 and CDR2 are SGHRS and YFSETQ. There are 15 residues in the CDR3. The CDR3 protein is CASSTGTGGGDEQYF. In nucleotides, the CDR3 is TGCGCCAGCAGCACCGGGACAGGGGGCGGCGACGAGCAGTACTTC. The full variable domain, completed using reference TRBV5-1 and TRBJ2-7, is KAGVTQTPRYLIKTRGQQVTLSCSPISGHRSVSWYQQTPGQGLQFLFEYFSETQRNKGNFPGRFSGRQFSNSRSEMNVSTLELGDSALYLCASSTGTGGGDEQYFGPGTRLTVT.